The entry that follows covers one T cell receptor beta chain sequence. No antigen is known for it. Use of 60 Vbeta and 13 Jbeta primers characterized the PCR. Libraries were prepared by immunoSEQ multiplex PCR; TCRdb keeps only in-frame clonotypes and omits some of them. The repertoire has around 130,000 clones, roughly 79% of them found once; the top ten carry roughly 1.8%. The record originates from a study of cytomegalovirus exposure and HLA in healthy donors. Findings and caveats of the study: In a later analysis, TCR beta V- and J-gene trimming showed a link to a missense DCLRE1C variant. Specific recognition of CMV antigens was confirmed in vitro for a few chains (all CMV-associated). Reported performance of the classifier showed diagnosis of cytomegalovirus status with high specificity and sensitivity.

The CDR3 has 12 amino acids. Germline CDR1 reads WSHSY; CDR2 reads SAAADI. The V gene lost 6 bases and the J gene lost 1 base, with 6 bases spanning the gap. Sequenced sample: PBMCs. The clonotype was recovered from a woman between 45 and 60 years old in good health and CMV-seronegative. The V call is TRBV10-2, the J call TRBJ2-5; perhaps TRBD2 as D (5 bases). CDR3 coding DNA: TGCGCCAGCAGAGCGGTCCAAGAGACCCAGTACTTC. It translates to CASRAVQETQYF.